These 25 T cell receptor beta chains were all obtained from the same sample, sequenced in a study of CD8+ T cells in alopecia areata. Investigators isolated RNA and reverse transcribed it into cDNA to act as the sequencing template. Method: immunoSEQ multiplex PCR; TCRdb's copy keeps in-frame clones and lacks some. Among under 350,000 clones listed, roughly 60% were seen once. As for treatment: oral pan-JAK inhibitor, 5-10 mg twice daily. This material consisted of CD4+ T cells sorted from blood, taken at week 24, from a patient treated with tofacitinib. The receptors derive from a human donor with alopecia areata.

This chain uses TRBV5-1 with TRBJ2-1; the D gene is possibly TRBD2 (6 bases). This CDR3 has 15 residues. Per germline, CDR1 SGHRS and CDR2 YFSETQ. Trimming stripped 4 bases from V and 7 bases from J, with 18 bases between. CDR3 region: CASSNAGLLNNEQFF. The CDR3 DNA sequence: TGCGCCAGCAGCAATGCGGGACTCCTTAATAATGAGCAGTTCTTC. Full variable domain (rest looked up from reference TRBV5-1 and TRBJ2-1): KAGVTQTPRYLIKTRGQQVTLSCSPISGHRSVSWYQQTPGQGLQFLFEYFSETQRNKGNFPGRFSGRQFSNSRSEMNVSTLELGDSALYLCASSNAGLLNNEQFFGPGTRLTVL.

The chain employs TRBV2 and TRBJ2-3; 10 bases line up with TRBD2. V shed 6 bases, J shed 2 bases, and the junction held 8 bases outside the gene matches. The CDR3 has 16 residues. In germline, CDR1 is SNHLY, CDR2 FYNNEI. CDR3 protein: CASRSGGAGNTDTQYF. The CDR3 DNA follows: TGTGCCAGCAGAAGCGGGGGGGCGGGAAACACAGATACGCAGTATTTT.

The DNA for the CDR3 is TGTGCCTGGAGTGTACTTGGACAGGGGATATATGGCTACACCTTC. Amino acids: CAWSVLGQGIYGYTF. The genes are TRBV30 and TRBJ1-2; 9 positions agree with TRBD1. The length of the CDR3 is 15 residues. Losses at the gene ends were 0 bases for V and 5 bases for J; bases not matched to a gene: 7. Germline-derived CDR1 and CDR2 are GTSNPN and SVGIG (reference sequence).

In this sample, this clone turned up a few times. V is TRBV10-3 and J is TRBJ2-5, with 7 bases identical to TRBD1. J lost 5 bases, V lost 11 bases, and 8 bases had no gene match. This CDR3 comprises 12 residues. Germline CDR1 reads ENHRY; CDR2 reads SYGVKD. Here the CDR3 DNA reads TGTGCCGCAAGCAGGGGGATGGAGACCCAGTACTTC. This encodes CAASRGMETQYF.

In its sample, this clone was seen a few times. The chain couples TRBV29-1 to TRBJ2-2, with D unresolved. Trimming cost V 5 bases and J 1 base, with 11 bases left between them. Per germline, CDR1 SQVTM and CDR2 ANQGSEA. The CDR3 length is 14 residues. The CDR3 region is CSVRRAQNTGELFF. CDR3 nucleotide sequence: TGCAGCGTTCGTAGGGCTCAGAACACCGGGGAGCTGTTTTTT.

The rearrangement joins TRBV7-2 to TRBJ2-7; weak D call: TRBD2 (5 bases). This CDR3 comprises 13 residues. Trimming cost V 7 bases and J 4 bases, with 14 bases left between them. Per the germline V gene, CDR1 is SGHTA and CDR2 is FQGNSA. CDR3 protein: CASTQSSGYEQYF. The CDR3 region has the DNA TGTGCCAGCACCCAGTCAAGCGGTTACGAGCAGTACTTC. The full variable domain, its missing parts supplied by reference TRBV7-2 and TRBJ2-7, is GAGVSQSPSNKVTEKGKDVELRCDPISGHTALYWYRQSLGQGLEFLIYFQGNSAPDKSGLPSDRFSAERTGGSVSTLTIQRTQQEDSAVYLCASTQSSGYEQYFGPGTRLTVT.

This chain uses TRBV5-1 with TRBJ2-7; D is unclear. V was cut by 0 bases and J by 12 bases, with 10 bases left in between. The CDR3 runs to 11 residues. Per germline, CDR1 SGHRS and CDR2 YFSETQ. Here the CDR3 DNA reads TGCGCCAGCAGCTTGGAAGGGCCCCCGTACTTC. Residues: CASSLEGPPYF. The whole variable domain, remainder taken from reference TRBV5-1 and TRBJ2-7, is KAGVTQTPRYLIKTRGQQVTLSCSPISGHRSVSWYQQTPGQGLQFLFEYFSETQRNKGNFPGRFSGRQFSNSRSEMNVSTLELGDSALYLCASSLEGPPYFGPGTRLTVT.

The chain combines TRBV7-8 with TRBJ2-3; no clear D. The V end was cut by 5 bases, the J end by 4 bases, with 10 bases between. CDR3 length equals 13 residues. CDR1 SGHVS and CDR2 FQNEAQ come from the germline V gene. The CDR3 reads CASSTDQSDTQYF. CDR3 DNA sequence: TGTGCCAGCAGCACTGACCAGTCAGATACGCAGTATTTT.

This clone appeared once. The chain joins TRBV23-1 to TRBJ1-2; 7 positions match TRBD1. TRBV23-1 is reported as an ORF; its role is uncertain. The CDR3 totals 15 residues. Trimming at V came to 2 bases and at J to 4 bases, leaving 7 bases not matched to a gene. Written as DNA, the CDR3 is TGCGCCAGCAGTCAAAAAGTGACAGGGAGCTATGGCTACACCTTC. It codes for CASSQKVTGSYGYTF.

The chain carries TRBV7-8 and TRBJ2-7; D may be TRBD2 (5 bases). The V end lost 4 bases, the J end lost 3 bases, and 13 bases lay between the germline ends. CDR1 and CDR2 from the germline V gene are SGHVS and FQNEAQ. This CDR3 is 14 amino acids long. The chain's CDR3 is CASSSGRTGYEQYF. CDR3 bases: TGTGCCAGCAGCTCAGGAAGGACTGGCTACGAGCAGTACTTC.

The J gene is TRBJ1-2, the V gene TRBV7-2; maybe TRBD1 (5 bases). V was trimmed by 5 bases and J by 5 bases, leaving 12 bases between them. Germline V gene sequence: CDR1 SGHTA, CDR2 FQGNSA. CDR3 size: 13 residues. CDR3 in amino acids: CASSKDTMYGYTF. The CDR3 DNA sequence: TGTGCCAGCAGCAAGGACACAATGTATGGCTACACCTTC.

The V call is TRBV4-3, the J call TRBJ2-3, with 9 bases lining up with TRBD2. CDR3 length equals 17 residues. The J segment lost 0 bases and the V segment lost 3 bases, leaving 7 bases of the junction unmatched. Per the germline V gene, CDR1 is LGHNA and CDR2 is YSLEER. Written as DNA, the CDR3 is TGCGCCAGCAGCCATAGGCTAGCGGGGTCTAGCACAGATACGCAGTATTTT. It is translated as CASSHRLAGSSTDTQYF.

The genes are TRBV15 and TRBJ2-7; tentative D call: TRBD2 (5 bases). Germline V gene lookup returns CDR1 LNHNV and CDR2 YYDKDF (reference sequence). The CDR3 covers 23 residues. The V end lost 0 bases, the J end lost 3 bases, and 36 bases lay between the germline ends. CDR3: CATSRDLPTGLVVLRAEDYEQYF. The CDR3 region has the DNA TGTGCCACCAGCAGAGACCTCCCCACGGGGTTAGTTGTGCTCCGGGCTGAAGACTACGAGCAGTACTTC. Combining the CDR3 with reference TRBV15 and TRBJ2-7 gives the whole variable domain DAMVIQNPRYQVTQFGKPVTLSCSQTLNHNVMYWYQQKSSQAPKLLFHYYDKDFNNEADTPDNFQSRRPNTSFCFLDIRSPGLGDTAMYLCATSRDLPTGLVVLRAEDYEQYFGPGTRLTVT.

V gene TRBV5-1 combines with J gene TRBJ2-7; the D gene is possibly TRBD1 (5 bases). CDR3 length: 15 amino acids. With 0 bases removed from V and 3 bases from J, the gap between germline ends came to 13 bases. Germline assignment: CDR1 SGHRS and CDR2 YFSETQ. CDR3 protein: CASSLVPGSSYEQYF. The CDR3 nucleotides read TGCGCCAGCAGCTTGGTCCCAGGGTCCAGCTACGAGCAGTACTTC.

CDR3 nucleotides: TGTGCCTGGAGTGTACCAAGGGGGCGAGGTATGAACACTGAAGCTTTCTTT. The encoded protein is CAWSVPRGRGMNTEAFF. This chain links TRBV30 with TRBJ1-1; 7 bases line up with TRBD1. Germline V lookup: CDR1 GTSNPN, CDR2 SVGIG (reference sequence). The V segment lost 0 bases and the J segment 0 bases; nucleotides outside the gene matches: 10. This CDR3 spans 17 amino acids.

The J gene is TRBJ1-2, the V gene TRBV6-5; D is perhaps TRBD1 (6 bases). The V and J ends lost 0 bases and 4 bases respectively, with 12 bases between them. This CDR3 is built from 15 residues. Germline assignment: CDR1 MNHEY and CDR2 SVGAGI. The CDR3 here is CASSYSSGDFYGYTF. CDR3 nucleotides: TGTGCCAGCAGTTACTCTTCAGGGGACTTCTATGGCTACACCTTC.

In its sample, this clone was seen a few times. This rearrangement joins TRBV2 to TRBJ1-2; tentative D call: TRBD1 (5 bases). The CDR3 loop spans 13 amino acids. The germline CDR1 and CDR2 sequences are SNHLY and FYNNEI. Trimming stripped 2 bases from V and 3 bases from J, with 7 bases between. CDR3 loop: CASSEQGHYGYTF. The CDR3 DNA reads as TGTGCCAGCAGTGAACAGGGACACTATGGCTACACCTTC.

This clone was seen more than once but under ten times. This chain links TRBV10-3 with TRBJ2-3, with a possible D match to TRBD1 (5 bases). With 7 bases removed from V and 4 bases from J, the gap between germline ends came to 9 bases. The germline gives CDR1 ENHRY, CDR2 SYGVKD. The CDR3 loop spans 12 amino acids. CDR3 in amino acids: CAIMTASDTQYF. Written as DNA, the CDR3 is TGTGCCATCATGACAGCATCAGATACGCAGTATTTT.

The rearrangement joins TRBV25-1 to TRBJ2-7, with D tentatively TRBD2 (6 bases). The V gene lost 4 bases and the J gene lost 7 bases, with 14 bases spanning the gap. Looked up from germline, CDR1 is MGHDK and CDR2 is SYGVNS. There are 13 residues in the CDR3. CDR3 protein: CASSASTGVEQYF. CDR3 sequence (DNA): TGTGCCAGCAGTGCCTCTACGGGGGTTGAGCAGTACTTC.

This clone was picked up a small number of times. This chain connects TRBV2 to TRBJ1-5, with no clear D. Germline-derived CDR1 and CDR2 are SNHLY and FYNNEI. This CDR3 region has 16 residues. V lost 4 bases, J lost 2 bases, and 15 bases lay in between. The CDR3 DNA reads TGTGCCAGCAGTGTCCCCACCGGGGATCGCAATCAGCCCCAGCATTTT. It specifies CASSVPTGDRNQPQHF.

The chain combines TRBV29-1 with TRBJ1-1; D ambiguous. CDR1 is SQVTM, CDR2 ANQGSEA, per germline. The length of the CDR3 is 13 residues. V shed 3 bases and J shed 6 bases, with 14 bases lying between them. CDR3 residues: CSVDRPLEPEAFF. CDR3 nucleotides: TGCAGCGTTGACAGGCCCCTGGAGCCTGAAGCTTTCTTT.

In this sample, this clone turned up a few times. This sequence joins TRBV30 and TRBJ1-1; TRBD1 matches at 8 bases. J was trimmed by 4 bases and V by 7 bases; bases with no gene match: 5. There are 12 residues in the CDR3. Germline V gene data show CDR1 as GTSNPN and CDR2 as SVGIG (reference sequence). DNA of the CDR3: TGTGCCTCCGCCGACAGGGGCACTGAAGCTTTCTTT. Amino acid sequence: CASADRGTEAFF. Using reference TRBV30 and TRBJ1-1 for the parts outside the CDR3, the full variable domain is SQTIHQWPATLVQPVGSPLSLECTVEGTSNPNLYWYRQAAGRGLQLLFYSVGIGQISSEVPQNLSASRPQDRQFILSSKKLLLSDSGFYLCASADRGTEAFFGQGTRLTVV.

The chain employs TRBV9 and TRBJ2-3; D is undetermined. The V gene's germline CDR1 is SGDLS and CDR2 YYNGEE. CDR3 length: 14 residues. The V and J ends lost 1 base and 2 bases respectively, with 8 bases between them. The DNA of the CDR3 is TGTGCCAGCAGCGTAAGGGCAGTCACAGATACGCAGTATTTT. Amino acid sequence: CASSVRAVTDTQYF.

The chain is built from TRBV5-4 and TRBJ2-3; 7 bases line up with TRBD1. Germline lookup yields CDR1 SGHNT and CDR2 YYREEE (reference sequence). The CDR3 is made up of 15 amino acids. The trim removed 0 bases at V and 2 bases at J, leaving 3 bases unmatched. As DNA, the CDR3 is TGTGCCAGCAGCTTGGCAGGACAGGCCACAGATACGCAGTATTTT. As protein: CASSLAGQATDTQYF.

The genes are TRBV23-1 and TRBJ2-3; D unresolved. TRBV23-1 is filed as an ORF, its function uncertain. The germline V and J ends were trimmed by 4 bases and 1 base, with 15 bases remaining between them. The CDR3 loop spans 16 amino acids. In DNA form, the CDR3 reads TGCGCCAGCAGTCCAAAGTCCTGGACCCGCACAGATACGCAGTATTTT. Its protein is CASSPKSWTRTDTQYF.